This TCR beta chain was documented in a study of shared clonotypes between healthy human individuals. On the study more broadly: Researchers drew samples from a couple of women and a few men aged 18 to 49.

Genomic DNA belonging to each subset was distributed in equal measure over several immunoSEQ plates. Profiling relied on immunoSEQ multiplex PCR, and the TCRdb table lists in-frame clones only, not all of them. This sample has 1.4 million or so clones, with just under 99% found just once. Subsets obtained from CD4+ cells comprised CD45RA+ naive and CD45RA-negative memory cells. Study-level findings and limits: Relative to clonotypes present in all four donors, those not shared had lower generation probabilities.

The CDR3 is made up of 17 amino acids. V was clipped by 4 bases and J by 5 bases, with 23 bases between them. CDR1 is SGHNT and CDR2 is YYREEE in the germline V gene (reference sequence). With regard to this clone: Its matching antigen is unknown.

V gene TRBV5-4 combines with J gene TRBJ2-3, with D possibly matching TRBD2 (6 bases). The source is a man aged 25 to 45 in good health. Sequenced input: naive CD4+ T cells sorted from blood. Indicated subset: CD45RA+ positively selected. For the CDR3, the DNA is TGTGCCAGCAGCCCCTCAAAGGCTAGCGCCCTCGGAGATACGCAGTATTTT. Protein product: CASSPSKASALGDTQYF.